This TCR beta chain was obtained from a study of sequential checkpoint blockade in melanoma. Study findings and constraints: Patients with week-13 increases in T-cell fraction and clonality benefited about 30 times more often.

Germline assignment: CDR1 MNHGY and CDR2 SAAAGT. Trimming left V 0 bases short and J 0 bases short, with 5 bases between. The CDR3 is 14 residues long. This clone was counted a few times. Its matching antigen is unknown. The table came from immunoSEQ multiplex PCR; TCRdb's copy has only in-frame clones and leaves some out. The data contain under 5,500 clones, about 20% of them singletons. Treatment: randomized to nivolumab then ipilimumab (arm A) or the reverse (arm B). The chain uses TRBV6-8 and TRBJ1-1; no clear D. The source is a human donor with melanoma. Source: tumor tissue (inferred from file names), taken from a patient given nivolumab and ipilimumab in sequence. In DNA, the CDR3 is TGTGCCAGCAGTTACTCAACAGTGAACACTGAAGCTTTCTTT. It specifies CASSYSTVNTEAFF.